Following are 27 T cell receptor beta chains from one sample sequenced in a study of monozygotic twins with inflammatory bowel disease. TCRdb re-called the 5' RACE reads and gives one entry per CDR3 protein, without DNA. The table lists some 450,000 distinct CDR3 sequences. Sequenced sample: blood. These receptors were obtained from a human donor with ulcerative colitis or Crohn's disease, or a healthy co-twin of an affected twin (not recorded which).

The chain carries TRBV19 and TRBJ2-1; TCRdb returns TRBD1, unconfirmable since there is no DNA. This CDR3 has 11 residues. The germline V gene has CDR1 LNHDA and CDR2 SQIVND (reference sequence). The CDR3 reads CASGQGAEQFF. Full variable domain (outside the CDR3, taken from reference TRBV19 and TRBJ2-1): DGGITQSPKYLFRKEGQNVTLSCEQNLNHDAMYWYRQDPGQGLRLIYYSQIVNDFQKGDIAEGYSVSREKKESFPLTVTSAQKNPTAFYLCASGQGAEQFFGPGTRLTVL.

The gene calls are TRBV6-1 and TRBJ1-1. Germline lookup yields CDR1 MNHNS and CDR2 SASEGT. The CDR3 contains 15 residues. This chain's CDR3 is CASSEALVIPTEAFF.

The chain uses TRBV7-9 and TRBJ2-5. From germline, CDR1 is SEHNR and CDR2 FQNEAQ (reference sequence). This CDR3 region has 14 residues. The CDR3 sequence: CASSFYERGETQYF.

This rearrangement joins TRBV11-2 to TRBJ1-1; the D call from TCRdb, TRBD1, cannot be confirmed without DNA. The CDR3 loop spans 13 amino acids. The V gene's germline CDR1 is SGHAT and CDR2 FQNNGV. The CDR3 protein is CATSLDPDTEAFF.

The V call is TRBV28, the J call TRBJ2-7; absent DNA, TCRdb's TRBD1 call cannot be checked. The CDR3 length is 15 residues. Germline assignment: CDR1 MDHEN and CDR2 SYDVKM. CDR3 sequence: CASSLPGTPAYEQYF.

V gene TRBV6-5 combines with J gene TRBJ1-5; TCRdb's D call of TRBD1 is untestable without DNA. Germline lookup yields CDR1 MNHEY and CDR2 SVGAGI. The CDR3 contains 17 residues. The CDR3 region is CASSLRPPLRGNQPQHF.

J is TRBJ2-1 and V is TRBV29-1; TCRdb indicates TRBD2, and absent DNA this call remains unverified. In germline, CDR1 is SQVTM, CDR2 ANQGSEA. This CDR3 has 13 residues. CDR3 sequence reads: CSVGTSGENEQFF.

V gene TRBV7-9 combines with J gene TRBJ1-4; TCRdb's D call of TRBD1 is untestable without DNA. This CDR3 region has 14 residues. Germline V CDR1 and CDR2: SEHNR, FQNEAQ (reference sequence). This CDR3 is CASSPGRFSEKLFF.

The chain links TRBV28 to TRBJ1-1; TCRdb calls TRBD1, which cannot be checked without DNA. Germline loops: CDR1 MDHEN, CDR2 SYDVKM. The CDR3 spans 14 residues. The CDR3 spells CASNSDRVNTEAFF.

The CDR3 sequence: CAWGTSLNEQFF. This chain links TRBV30 with TRBJ2-1; TCRdb picks TRBD2, but there is no DNA to check that call. CDR1 GTSNPN and CDR2 SVGIG come from the germline V gene (reference sequence). This CDR3 is built from 12 residues.

The chain joins TRBV14 to TRBJ2-1; TCRdb gives TRBD1 as the D gene, but with no DNA this cannot be confirmed. Looked up from germline, CDR1 is SGHDN and CDR2 is FVKESK. CDR3 length: 15 amino acids. CDR3 protein: CASRLTGGPRNEQFF. Using reference TRBV14 and TRBJ2-1 for the parts outside the CDR3, the full variable domain is EAGVTQFPSHSVIEKGQTVTLRCDPISGHDNLYWYRRVMGKEIKFLLHFVKESKQDESGMPNNRFLAERTGGTYSTLKVQPAELEDSGVYFCASRLTGGPRNEQFFGPGTRLTVL.

The V gene is TRBV20-1, the J gene TRBJ2-3; TCRdb selects TRBD1, and the lack of DNA leaves this call unchecked. Germline CDR1 DFQATT, CDR2 SNEGSKA (reference sequence). The CDR3 spans 15 residues. The chain's CDR3 is CSARGPKGVPDTQYF.

The chain links TRBV7-2 to TRBJ1-2; TCRdb's assignment of TRBD1 cannot be checked, as there is no DNA. This CDR3 has 14 residues. Germline CDR1 is SGHTA and CDR2 is FQGNSA. The CDR3 region is CASSLAAQGGGYTF.

The CDR3 spells CATQGASSYNEQFF. The V call is TRBV2, the J call TRBJ2-1; no DNA is available, so the TRBD1 call from TCRdb remains unchecked. The CDR3 is made up of 14 amino acids. The germline V gene encodes CDR1 SNHLY and CDR2 FYNNEI.

The V and J genes are TRBV6-1 and TRBJ2-1; TCRdb lists TRBD1, though no DNA is available to test this call. Germline CDR1 reads MNHNS; CDR2 reads SASEGT. The CDR3 totals 18 residues. CDR3 amino acids: CASSPPRGSGSTGDEQFF.

The chain carries TRBV6-6 and TRBJ1-4; TCRdb gives TRBD1 as the D gene, but with no DNA this cannot be confirmed. Germline CDR1 and CDR2: MNHNY and SVGAGI (reference sequence). The CDR3 loop spans 14 amino acids. This CDR3 is CASSLAQGAGKLFF.

V is TRBV18 and J is TRBJ1-1. CDR1 and CDR2 (germline): KGHSH, LQKENI. The CDR3 has 15 amino acids. CDR3: CASSPSNAVWTEAFF.

The V call is TRBV5-6, the J call TRBJ2-1. CDR1 and CDR2 (germline): SGHDT, YYEEEE. The length of the CDR3 is 13 residues. The CDR3 is CASSVVSYNEQFF.

The J gene is TRBJ1-3, the V gene TRBV29-1. This CDR3 has 13 residues. In germline, CDR1 is SQVTM, CDR2 ANQGSEA. CDR3 amino acids: CSGSSVSGNTIYF. Full variable domain (missing parts from reference TRBV29-1 and TRBJ1-3): SAVISQKPSRDICQRGTSLTIQCQVDSQVTMMFWYRQQPGQSLTLIATANQGSEATYESGFVIDKFPISRPNLTFSTLTVSNMSPEDSSIYLCSGSSVSGNTIYFGEGSWLTVV.

J is TRBJ2-7 and V is TRBV9. CDR3 length: 13 amino acids. Germline assignment: CDR1 SGDLS and CDR2 YYNGEE. The CDR3 loop is CASSRQSSYEQYF.

The chain joins TRBV6-1 to TRBJ1-1. From germline, CDR1 is MNHNS and CDR2 SASEGT. This CDR3 is 12 amino acids long. The CDR3: CASVERNTEAFF.

This chain joins TRBV3-1 and TRBJ2-7. CDR3 length: 16 amino acids. Germline V gene data show CDR1 as LGHDT and CDR2 as YNNKEL (reference sequence). This CDR3 is CASSQDPGATGYEQYF.

This rearrangement joins TRBV6-5 to TRBJ2-2; the D call of TRBD1 rests on TCRdb alone, since no DNA is present to check it. Germline V gene data show CDR1 as MNHEY and CDR2 as SVGAGI. The CDR3 extends over 16 amino acids. CDR3 protein: CASTFTPVRGPGELFF.

The V call is TRBV11-1, the J call TRBJ2-1; there is no DNA to check the TCRdb D call of TRBD1. Germline loops: CDR1 SGHAT, CDR2 FQDESV (reference sequence). The length of the CDR3 is 19 residues. The CDR3 spells CASSFAYPLQGGPYNEQFF.

This sequence joins TRBV5-1 and TRBJ1-1. Looked up from germline, CDR1 is SGHRS and CDR2 is YFSETQ. The CDR3 has 14 residues. The CDR3 here is CASSLDRGGTEAFF. Based on the CDR3 plus reference TRBV5-1 and TRBJ1-1, the full variable domain is KAGVTQTPRYLIKTRGQQVTLSCSPISGHRSVSWYQQTPGQGLQFLFEYFSETQRNKGNFPGRFSGRQFSNSRSEMNVSTLELGDSALYLCASSLDRGGTEAFFGQGTRLTVV.

The V call is TRBV4-1, the J call TRBJ1-4; TCRdb names TRBD1, which stays unverified in the absence of DNA. The CDR3 runs 14 residues. Germline V gene sequence: CDR1 MGHRA, CDR2 YSYEKL. The CDR3 here is CASSVTGGSEKLFF.

The V gene is TRBV4-1, the J gene TRBJ2-2; TCRdb indicates TRBD2, and absent DNA this call remains unverified. CDR1 is MGHRA, CDR2 YSYEKL, per germline. This CDR3 has 18 amino acids. CDR3 sequence: CASHDTARGAVNTGELFF.